The source of this T cell receptor (beta chain) is a study of T cells in Graves' hyperthyroidism and ophthalmopathy. There are 15 residues in the CDR3. Germline lookup yields CDR1 SSHAT and CDR2 FNYEAQ (reference sequence). Trimming left V 5 bases short and J 5 bases short, with 18 bases between. RNA transcripts gave rise to amplified TCR beta CDR3 regions. The study used the HTBI primer set for a first-round RT-PCR of the TCR CDR3. Each CDR3 protein is one row after TCRdb ran MiXCR on the multiplex PCR reads. The sample carries roughly 750,000 distinct CDR3 sequences, about 16% recorded once. J is TRBJ2-5 and V is TRBV7-7, with D possibly being TRBD1 or TRBD2 (6 bases each). Sample: blood. This TCR was sampled from a man aged 18 to 35 with Graves' hyperthyroidism. The CDR3 loop is CASSRGPGAFETQYF. DNA for the CDR3: TGTGCCAGCAGCCGGGGGCCCGGTGCGTTTGAGACCCAGTACTTC.